This T cell receptor (beta chain) derives from a study of blood T cell repertoires in COVID-19. Study background: Samples representing acute and convalescent COVID-19 were sourced from the United States, Italy and Spain. Sources were T cells, B-cell-depleted T cells, or PBMCs; the material itself was cDNA or gDNA.

This clone was seen just once. This CDR3 contains 14 residues. CDR1 MNHNY and CDR2 SVGAGI come from the germline V gene (reference sequence). Trimming took 6 bases from V and 3 from J, leaving 12 bases between them. In the original processing: Estimation of nucleated cell counts relied on the amplification of reference gene primers. Measured with immunoSEQ multiplex PCR; TCRdb has only the in-frame clones, and not every one. V, J and clone size are taken as reported in that table, and D and trimming were inferred from the DNA itself. The profile shows 200,000 or so clones, roughly 87% of them singletons.

The TCR comes from a middle-aged man with active or convalescent COVID-19. This chain links TRBV6-6 with TRBJ1-5; D gene uncertain. Sequencing used peripheral blood. In nucleotides, the CDR3 is TGTGCCAGCAGCAAGATGAGCGTCAATCAGCCCCAGCATTTT. Amino acids: CASSKMSVNQPQHF.